This TCR beta chain appears in the sequencing data of a study of CD8 T cells in ankylosing spondylitis. General study points: Reported data indicate significant enrichment of disease-linked clones within matched ankylosing spondylitis synovial fluid. Seemingly distinctive of ankylosing spondylitis blood was a TCR beta motif formed by eight highly homologous variants.

Making the TCR beta libraries involved quantitative 5'-RACE with molecular barcodes. One entry per CDR3 protein results from TCRdb running MiXCR on the 5' RACE reads. The top ten clones hold around an eighth of a sample with roughly 150,000 distinct CDR3 sequences, just under 7.5% of them seen once. The V gene's germline CDR1 is DFQATT and CDR2 SNEGSKA (reference sequence). The CDR3 is made up of 15 amino acids. Trimming removed 0 bases at V and 7 bases at J, with 19 bases between. This clonotype was seen repeatedly, ten times or more. The antigen remains undetermined. The TCR was taken from a female donor with ankylosing spondylitis or in good health (not recorded which). The V gene is TRBV20-1, the J gene TRBJ2-7, with D perhaps matching TRBD1 (6 bases). Sequences were obtained from blood, either unsorted or a sorted T cell fraction (not recorded which). CDR3 loop: CSARDLSWGLGEQYF. CDR3 DNA: TGCAGTGCTAGAGATCTGAGTTGGGGGCTTGGGGAGCAGTACTTC.